These 3 T cell receptor beta chains came from one sample sequenced in a study of T cell responses to AZD1222 COVID-19 vaccine. The table came from immunoSEQ multiplex PCR; TCRdb's copy has only in-frame clones and leaves some out. This sample yields approximately 160,000 clones, of which around nine tenths are seen a single time; around 1.5% belongs to the top ten. The material was peripheral blood, obtained on day 0 of AZD1222 vaccination. These receptors originate from an adult in good health.

The rearrangement uses TRBV27 and TRBJ2-7, with 7 bases lining up with TRBD2. Germline assignment: CDR1 MNHEY and CDR2 SMNVEV (reference sequence). The CDR3 is 14 amino acids. Trimming at V came to 0 bases and at J to 7 bases, leaving 6 bases not matched to a gene. Written as DNA, the CDR3 is TGTGCCAGCAGTTTATCGAACTGGGGGGGGGAGCAGTACTTC. Protein product: CASSLSNWGGEQYF.

V is TRBV6-1 and J is TRBJ1-2; D not resolved. Germline V gives CDR1 MNHNS, CDR2 SASEGT. The V end was cut by 1 base, the J end by 3 bases, with 6 bases between. The CDR3 runs to 13 residues. The CDR3 here is CASSEVVDYGYTF. In nucleotides, the CDR3 is TGTGCCAGCAGTGAAGTGGTAGACTATGGCTACACCTTC.

The rearrangement uses TRBV2 and TRBJ1-1; D remains ambiguous. The germline V gene has CDR1 SNHLY and CDR2 FYNNEI. V was shortened by 3 bases and J by 5 bases, with 13 bases between the two germline ends. The CDR3 runs 14 residues. CDR3 nucleotides: TGTGCCAGCAGTGAGGGAGGAGAGGAGACTGAAGCTTTCTTT. Translated: CASSEGGEETEAFF.